These 32 T cell receptor beta chains share one sample of origin, sequenced in a study of post-analysis software for immune sequencing data. Study conclusions and caveats: Five TRBV segments, including TRBV5-6, TRBV5-1 and TRBV20-1, were more frequent in patients than controls.

These TCRs are of unknown antigen specificity. Unique molecular identifiers were built into the TCR beta cDNA libraries. MiXCR, run by TCRdb on the PCR reads, gives a single entry per CDR3 protein. The sample holds approximately 630,000 distinct CDR3 sequences; 59% are singletons and the top ten take approximately 10%. The sample was blood. The receptors come from a girl under 10 years old with multiple sclerosis.

The chain carries TRBV9 and TRBJ2-5, with TRBD1 matching 10 bases. This CDR3 region has 15 residues. Trimming took 3 bases from V and 1 from J; bases not matched to a gene: 3. Germline loops: CDR1 SGDLS, CDR2 YYNGEE. In nucleotides, the CDR3 is TGTGCCAGCAGCGCCCGACAGGGGGCCCAAGAGACCCAGTACTTC. It yields the protein CASSARQGAQETQYF.

The rearrangement links TRBV4-1 to TRBJ2-1; D is unclear. Trimming stripped 0 bases from V and 7 bases from J, with 4 bases between. This CDR3 spans 12 amino acids. The V gene's germline CDR1 is MGHRA and CDR2 YSYEKL. CDR3 bases: TGCGCCAGCAGCCAAGATGAAAATGAGCAGTTCTTC. Amino acid sequence: CASSQDENEQFF.

The chain has TRBV20-1 and TRBJ1-4, with D possibly matching TRBD1 (6 bases). Per germline, CDR1 DFQATT and CDR2 SNEGSKA (reference sequence). Trimming removed 0 bases at V and 7 bases at J, with 18 bases between. The CDR3 loop spans 16 amino acids. This chain's CDR3 is CSARDKASGAGEKLFF. DNA of the CDR3: TGCAGTGCTAGAGATAAGGCCTCGGGGGCGGGTGAAAAACTGTTTTTT.

The chain combines TRBV3-1 with TRBJ2-5, with 7 bases lining up with TRBD2. The closer fit of TRBJ2-7 to the DNA end suggests the J call may be wrong. CDR3 size: 17 residues. Germline CDR1 is LGHDT and CDR2 is YNNKEL (reference sequence). The CDR3 is CASSQGHLGSSGYEQYF. The CDR3 DNA is TGTGCCAGCAGCCAAGGGCACTTGGGATCTAGCGGCTACGAGCAGTACTTC.

The chain carries TRBV20-1 and TRBJ1-1; D remains unclear. V was trimmed by 0 bases and J by 1 base, leaving 9 bases between them. There are 14 residues in the CDR3. The germline V gene has CDR1 DFQATT and CDR2 SNEGSKA (reference sequence). The CDR3 sequence is CSARDTVENTEAFF. CDR3 DNA sequence: TGCAGTGCTAGAGATACCGTCGAGAACACTGAAGCTTTCTTT.

This clonotype was counted a few times. This rearrangement joins TRBV7-9 to TRBJ2-1; tentative D call: TRBD1 (6 bases). CDR1 is SEHNR and CDR2 is FQNEAQ in the germline V gene (reference sequence). This CDR3 spans 19 amino acids. V lost 4 bases and J 0 bases, leaving 22 bases between the germline ends. CDR3 coding DNA: TGTGCCAGCAGCTATTTGTTTAGGTGGGGGCCAAGCTCCTACAATGAGCAGTTCTTC. Translating gives CASSYLFRWGPSSYNEQFF.

The chain employs TRBV29-1 and TRBJ2-1; 11 bases line up with TRBD2. The V segment lost 6 bases and the J segment 9 bases; nucleotides outside the gene matches: 4. The length of the CDR3 is 12 residues. From germline, CDR1 is SQVTM and CDR2 ANQGSEA. The CDR3 sequence: CSVSSGRAEQFF. The CDR3 coding sequence is TGCAGCGTCAGTAGCGGGAGGGCTGAGCAGTTCTTC.

The chain combines TRBV9 with TRBJ2-5; weak D call: TRBD2 (6 bases). The CDR3 sequence is 15 residues long. Germline CDR1 SGDLS, CDR2 YYNGEE. V was clipped by 0 bases and J by 4 bases, with 13 bases between them. This CDR3 reads CASSVGGVWAETQYF. The CDR3 DNA reads as TGTGCCAGCAGCGTAGGCGGGGTATGGGCAGAGACCCAGTACTTC.

The chain couples TRBV12-3 or TRBV12-4 to TRBJ2-1; 8 bases line up with TRBD1. This CDR3 is built from 13 residues. V was pared by 7 bases and J by 8 bases, with 7 bases of the junction left unmatched. The CDR3 DNA is TGTGCCAGCACCCGGACAGGGAGTTATGAGCAGTTCTTC. Encoded protein: CASTRTGSYEQFF.

The table lists this clonotype with a few counts. The chain combines TRBV15 with TRBJ2-1, with TRBD2 as a possible D gene (5 bases). Germline V gives CDR1 LNHNV, CDR2 YYDKDF (reference sequence). Trimming shortened V by 1 base and J by 7 bases, and 14 bases separated the two germline ends. CDR3 length equals 15 residues. The CDR3 reads CATSRAGPRGNEQFF. The CDR3 DNA reads as TGTGCCACCAGCAGAGCAGGTCCCCGGGGTAATGAGCAGTTCTTC.

The CDR3 loop reads CASSLRTPNNEQFF. In DNA form, the CDR3 reads TGCGCCAGCAGCTTGCGAACACCTAACAATGAGCAGTTCTTC. The chain recombines TRBV5-1 with TRBJ2-1; D not resolved. The CDR3 runs 14 residues. V lost 1 base to trimming and J lost 5 bases, with 10 bases between them. Germline V CDR1 and CDR2: SGHRS, YFSETQ.

CDR3 sequence: CASSLAASGINYNEQFF. The CDR3 bases are TGTGCCAGCAGCTTAGCGGCCAGCGGGATCAACTACAATGAGCAGTTCTTC. This chain uses TRBV7-2 with TRBJ2-1; 7 nucleotides match TRBD2. V trimming: 0 bases; J trimming: 3 bases; junction bases outside the gene matches: 8. Germline V gene sequence: CDR1 SGHTA, CDR2 FQGNSA. CDR3 length: 17 amino acids.

This clonotype has more than one count but fewer than ten. V usage is TRBV7-9 and J usage is TRBJ2-7; perhaps TRBD2 as D (7 bases). Germline lookup yields CDR1 SEHNR and CDR2 FQNEAQ (reference sequence). The length of the CDR3 is 17 residues. The V end was cut by 5 bases, the J end by 0 bases, with 20 bases between. CDR3 bases: TGTGCCAGCAGCCCCGCACCCGGGGGGCGCCCCTCCTACGAGCAGTACTTC. It codes for CASSPAPGGRPSYEQYF. Full variable domain (outside the CDR3, taken from reference TRBV7-9 and TRBJ2-7): DTGVSQNPRHKITKRGQNVTFRCDPISEHNRLYWYRQTLGQGPEFLTYFQNEAQLEKSRLLSDRFSAERPKGSFSTLEIQRTEQGDSAMYLCASSPAPGGRPSYEQYFGPGTRLTVT.

This chain uses TRBV27 with TRBJ1-1, with D perhaps TRBD1 (6 bases). Germline V lookup: CDR1 MNHEY, CDR2 SMNVEV (reference sequence). This CDR3 spans 14 amino acids. The germline V and J ends were trimmed by 3 bases and 3 bases, with 11 bases remaining between them. Written as DNA, the CDR3 is TGTGCCAGCAGTTTCCGGGACATTGACACTGAAGCTTTCTTT. This sequence encodes CASSFRDIDTEAFF.

The V call is TRBV4-1, the J call TRBJ1-2; tentatively, D is TRBD1 (5 bases). The CDR3 is 14 amino acids. Germline V gene data show CDR1 as MGHRA and CDR2 as YSYEKL. V lost 1 base to trimming and J lost 8 bases, with 14 bases between them. DNA of the CDR3: TGCGCCAGCAGCCAAGGGACATTCGATCCGGGCTACACCTTC. Amino acid sequence: CASSQGTFDPGYTF.

The rearrangement uses TRBV27 and TRBJ2-7, with 7 positions matching TRBD2. The tail of the sequence fits TRBJ2-5 better, so the J call may be wrong. The V gene's germline CDR1 is MNHEY and CDR2 SMNVEV (reference sequence). The CDR3 covers 16 residues. CDR3 protein: CASSPRGGGLLETQYF. The CDR3 DNA is TGTGCCAGCAGCCCCCGTGGGGGAGGGCTTCTGGAGACCCAGTACTTC.

This clonotype was seen only a few times. The V and J genes are TRBV10-3 and TRBJ1-2; the D is unclear. The CDR3 loop spans 15 amino acids. From germline, CDR1 is ENHRY and CDR2 SYGVKD. V was trimmed by 2 bases and J by 4 bases, leaving 14 bases between them. CDR3 protein: CAISETLGRPYGYTF. The CDR3 DNA follows: TGTGCCATCAGTGAGACCCTAGGACGGCCCTATGGCTACACCTTC.

This rearrangement joins TRBV29-1 to TRBJ1-1; 7 positions match TRBD1. Germline assignment: CDR1 SQVTM and CDR2 ANQGSEA. V lost 7 bases to trimming and J lost 0 bases; unmatched junction nucleotides: 8. The CDR3 runs 14 residues. In nucleotides, the CDR3 is TGCAGCGCTCTGACAGGGACCATGAACACTGAAGCTTTCTTT. As protein: CSALTGTMNTEAFF.

A few counts support this clonotype. The CDR3 spells CASSFGHGGTEAFF. The CDR3 DNA is TGTGCCAGCAGTTTCGGGCACGGGGGCACTGAAGCTTTCTTT. V usage is TRBV27 and J usage is TRBJ1-1; D is perhaps TRBD1 (5 bases). V gave up 3 bases and J gave up 4 bases, with 12 bases separating them. Per the germline V gene, CDR1 is MNHEY and CDR2 is SMNVEV (reference sequence). The CDR3 spans 14 residues.

This sequence joins TRBV5-1 and TRBJ2-7; perhaps D is TRBD1 or TRBD2 (5 bases each). V gave up 4 bases and J gave up 3 bases, with 14 bases separating them. The CDR3 sequence is 14 residues long. Germline loops: CDR1 SGHRS, CDR2 YFSETQ. The CDR3 region has the DNA TGCGCCAGCAGCGGTACCGGGACCCTCTACGAGCAGTACTTC. Protein product: CASSGTGTLYEQYF.

J is TRBJ2-7 and V is TRBV29-1; possibly TRBD2 for D (5 bases). The V and J ends lost 5 bases and 2 bases respectively, with 13 bases between them. Germline CDR1 SQVTM, CDR2 ANQGSEA. CDR3 length: 13 amino acids. Written as DNA, the CDR3 is TGCAGCGTTCAAGGAGGAGCGCCCTACGAGCAGTACTTC. The encoded protein is CSVQGGAPYEQYF.

The V gene is TRBV10-3, the J gene TRBJ1-2; the D is unclear. V lost 3 bases to trimming and J lost 2 bases, with 7 bases between them. In germline, CDR1 is ENHRY, CDR2 SYGVKD. The CDR3 covers 13 residues. CDR3: CAISDSGNYGYTF. CDR3 DNA sequence: TGTGCCATCAGTGACAGCGGGAACTATGGCTACACCTTC.

The V and J genes are TRBV6-2 or TRBV6-3 and TRBJ2-1, with D uncertain. CDR1 and CDR2 (germline): MNHEY, SVGEGT. CDR3 length: 15 amino acids. Trimming shortened V by 2 bases and J by 4 bases, and 12 bases separated the two germline ends. In DNA form, the CDR3 reads TGTGCCAGCAGTTACGGCAGACCTATTTACAATGAGCAGTTCTTC. Its protein is CASSYGRPIYNEQFF.

This chain joins TRBV5-1 and TRBJ2-6; TRBD1 aligns across 8 bases. Germline CDR1 reads SGHRS; CDR2 reads YFSETQ. V was pared by 3 bases and J by 0 bases, with 5 bases of the junction left unmatched. The CDR3 has 17 residues. The CDR3 spells CASSSGQGRSGANVLTF. The CDR3 DNA sequence: TGCGCCAGCAGCTCCGGACAGGGACGCTCTGGGGCCAACGTCCTGACTTTC.

V gene TRBV5-1 combines with J gene TRBJ2-7, with D perhaps matching TRBD1 (5 bases). Germline-derived CDR1 and CDR2 are SGHRS and YFSETQ. The CDR3 sequence is 15 residues long. V was cut by 2 bases and J by 2 bases, with 14 bases left in between. This CDR3 is CASSLSPGPPYEQYF. The CDR3 DNA reads TGCGCCAGCAGCTTAAGTCCAGGGCCTCCCTACGAGCAGTACTTC.

The V call is TRBV6-6, the J call TRBJ2-3; D gene unclear. This CDR3 comprises 14 residues. Trimming cost V 5 bases and J 2 bases, with 11 bases left between them. CDR1 is MNHNY, CDR2 SVGAGI, per germline (reference sequence). As DNA, the CDR3 is TGTGCCAGCAGTGCCGCGAGCTTCACAGATACGCAGTATTTT. Encoded protein: CASSAASFTDTQYF.

In its sample, this clonotype was seen a few times. The chain joins TRBV7-3 to TRBJ2-5; D unresolved. The V and J ends lost 5 bases and 7 bases respectively, with 14 bases between them. The CDR3 sequence is 13 residues long. Germline assignment: CDR1 SGHTA and CDR2 FQGTGA. The CDR3 region has the DNA TGTGCCAGCAGCCCGACTGGCGTGGGGACCCAGTACTTC. Its protein product is CASSPTGVGTQYF.

The sample holds a few counts of this clonotype. J is TRBJ2-1 and V is TRBV29-1; 9 bases map to TRBD2. This CDR3 has 16 amino acids. CDR1 and CDR2 from the germline V gene are SQVTM and ANQGSEA. V gave up 4 bases and J gave up 7 bases; unmatched junction bases: 14. The CDR3 loop is CSVALAGRMGRNEQFF. In DNA, the CDR3 is TGCAGCGTTGCGCTAGCGGGAAGAATGGGTAGAAATGAGCAGTTCTTC.

This chain connects TRBV20-1 to TRBJ2-2; the D is unclear. Trimming cost V 2 bases and J 3 bases, with 4 bases left between them. The germline V gene has CDR1 DFQATT and CDR2 SNEGSKA (reference sequence). The CDR3 loop spans 12 amino acids. The CDR3 DNA reads TGCAGTGCTAGACAGGACACCGGGGAGCTGTTTTTT. Translation: CSARQDTGELFF.

V usage is TRBV15 and J usage is TRBJ2-1, with a tentative D call TRBD1 (7 bases). This CDR3 is 19 amino acids long. Per germline, CDR1 LNHNV and CDR2 YYDKDF (reference sequence). Trimming cost V 5 bases and J 5 bases, with 28 bases left between them. The CDR3 bases are TGTGCCACCAGCCCAGGGGGGCGACTAGATGCGATACGGGACAATGAGCAGTTCTTC. Its protein is CATSPGGRLDAIRDNEQFF.

This sequence joins TRBV11-3 and TRBJ2-3; D perhaps matches TRBD1 (5 bases). V was shortened by 4 bases and J by 3 bases, with 17 bases between the two germline ends. The CDR3 is made up of 16 amino acids. Germline CDR1 SGHNT, CDR2 YENEEA. The CDR3 sequence: CASSSLTVTDTDTQYF. The CDR3 region has the DNA TGTGCCAGCAGCTCCCTCACCGTGACAGATACAGATACGCAGTATTTT.

J is TRBJ2-5 and V is TRBV7-9; D gene ambiguous. With 5 bases removed from V and 5 bases from J, the gap between germline ends came to 9 bases. This CDR3 contains 12 residues. CDR1 and CDR2 (germline): SEHNR, FQNEAQ (reference sequence). The CDR3 sequence is CASSRQSETQYF. In nucleotides, the CDR3 is TGTGCCAGCAGCCGTCAGAGCGAGACCCAGTACTTC. Full variable domain (remainder filled in from reference TRBV7-9 and TRBJ2-5): DTGVSQNPRHKITKRGQNVTFRCDPISEHNRLYWYRQTLGQGPEFLTYFQNEAQLEKSRLLSDRFSAERPKGSFSTLEIQRTEQGDSAMYLCASSRQSETQYFGPGTRLLVL.